Below are 7 T cell receptor beta chains sequenced from a single sample in a study of beta chain features in type 1 diabetes. Whole-study findings and limits: Type 1 diabetes patients had moderately but significantly shorter TCRB CDR3s in all four CD4+ subsets.

The authors reverse transcribed all of the isolated RNA, so sequencing captured expressed TCRB transcripts. Sequencing used immunoSEQ multiplex PCR; TCRdb keeps in-frame clones, though not all of them. The table lists around 710,000 clones, around 11% of them singletons, with around 0.12% in the top ten. Their cognate antigens are unknown. The sequenced sample consisted of naive CD4+ T cells from blood. Every receptor here comes from a man aged 30 to 39 with type 1 diabetes.

The rearrangement joins TRBV2 to TRBJ1-2; D possibly corresponds to TRBD1 (5 bases). CDR3 length: 14 amino acids. With 8 bases removed from V and 0 bases from J, the gap between germline ends came to 13 bases. The germline V gene encodes CDR1 SNHLY and CDR2 FYNNEI. The CDR3 region is CASGETVANYGYTF. In DNA form, the CDR3 reads TGTGCCAGCGGAGAGACAGTAGCTAACTATGGCTACACCTTC.

This clone was detected a few times. The V and J genes are TRBV19 and TRBJ2-1, with 10 bases matching TRBD2. V lost 3 bases, J lost 1 base, and 6 bases stayed unmatched. Germline-derived CDR1 and CDR2 are LNHDA and SQIVND (reference sequence). The CDR3 extends over 17 amino acids. In nucleotides, the CDR3 is TGTGCCAGTAGTATCTCAGCGGGGGGGACATCCTACAATGAGCAGTTCTTC. It is translated as CASSISAGGTSYNEQFF.

The chain combines TRBV25-1 with TRBJ1-2; 7 bases are shared with TRBD1. The CDR3 loop spans 14 amino acids. The V gene end was trimmed by 2 bases and the J gene end by 5 bases; junction bases not matched to a gene: 5. The germline gives CDR1 MGHDK, CDR2 SYGVNS. The CDR3 DNA reads TGTGCCAGCAGTGAACATGGGACAGAGTATGGCTACACCTTC. Amino acid sequence: CASSEHGTEYGYTF.

This clone was seen only a few times. The chain employs TRBV4-3 and TRBJ1-1; D is perhaps TRBD1 (6 bases). V lost 0 bases, J lost 7 bases, and 18 bases lay in between. This CDR3 spans 16 amino acids. Per germline, CDR1 LGHNA and CDR2 YSLEER. In nucleotides, the CDR3 is TGCGCCAGCAGCCAAGAGATACGGGGGCGGAAGGGTGAAGCTTTCTTT. Amino acids: CASSQEIRGRKGEAFF.

The V call is TRBV18, the J call TRBJ2-1; TRBD1 matches at 10 bases. The CDR3 totals 14 residues. With 3 bases clipped from V and 7 bases from J, the junction kept 3 bases outside the gene matches. Germline V gives CDR1 KGHSH, CDR2 LQKENI. In nucleotides, the CDR3 is TGTGCCAGCTCACCGGGACAGGGGTGGAATGAGCAGTTCTTC. Protein sequence: CASSPGQGWNEQFF.

CDR3 loop: CSGQQTGYETQYF. The CDR3 DNA reads TGCAGCGGACAACAGACAGGGTATGAGACCCAGTACTTC. This sequence joins TRBV29-1 and TRBJ2-5; 7 positions match TRBD1. V shed 7 bases, J shed 5 bases, and the junction held 10 bases outside the gene matches. CDR3 length: 13 residues. Per the germline V gene, CDR1 is SQVTM and CDR2 is ANQGSEA.

This clone has more than one count but fewer than ten. The V and J genes are TRBV5-6 and TRBJ2-5; a possible D gene is TRBD2 (6 bases). Germline loops: CDR1 SGHDT, CDR2 YYEEEE. Between the trimmed V and J ends, which lost 1 base and 0 bases, there was a span of 7 bases. There are 14 residues in the CDR3. CDR3 residues: CASSLPGDQETQYF. For the CDR3, the DNA is TGTGCCAGCAGCTTGCCGGGGGACCAAGAGACCCAGTACTTC.